Presented here are 24 T cell receptor beta chains from one specimen sequenced in a study of T-cell reconstitution after alpha-beta-depleted transplantation in children. Preparation of the TCRbeta library involved a method that used unique molecular identifiers. TCRdb fed the PCR reads into MiXCR, producing one record per CDR3 protein. The repertoire holds roughly 590,000 distinct CDR3 sequences, with roughly 17% as singletons. The sequences come from PBMCs from the stem cell graft donor, collected from the stem cell graft. The receptors shown here come from a human donor who donated a stem cell graft to a child with acute myeloid leukemia.

This chain joins TRBV5-1 and TRBJ2-3; D possibly uses TRBD1 or TRBD2 (5 bases each). The germline V gene has CDR1 SGHRS and CDR2 YFSETQ. The CDR3 is made up of 16 amino acids. V was cut by 1 base and J by 1 base, with 13 bases left in between. CDR3 coding DNA: TGCGCCAGCAGCTTGAGAGGGGCAGATCGCACAGATACGCAGTATTTT. Residues: CASSLRGADRTDTQYF.

This clonotype was picked up many times. The chain couples TRBV6-1 to TRBJ2-5; TRBD2 matches 11 bases. V trimming: 5 bases; J trimming: 5 bases; junction bases outside the gene matches: 13. This CDR3 contains 17 residues. Germline V lookup: CDR1 MNHNS, CDR2 SASEGT. Written as DNA, the CDR3 is TGTGCCAGCAGTCATAGCGGGGGGGCCGTGGACATGGAGACCCAGTACTTC. Amino acids: CASSHSGGAVDMETQYF.

This clonotype has a count of ten or more. V and J are TRBV20-1 and TRBJ2-1, with D uncertain. CDR1 is DFQATT and CDR2 is SNEGSKA in the germline V gene (reference sequence). The V gene lost 6 bases and the J gene lost 9 bases, with 12 bases spanning the gap. This CDR3 contains 11 residues. CDR3 DNA: TGCAGTGCCGTAGGGCATAGTGAGCAGTTCTTC. Its translation is CSAVGHSEQFF.

The chain links TRBV7-2 to TRBJ2-3, with 7 nucleotides matching TRBD1. Trimming at V came to 4 bases and at J to 0 bases, leaving 7 bases not matched to a gene. The germline gives CDR1 SGHTA, CDR2 FQGNSA. The CDR3 has 16 amino acids. For the CDR3, the DNA is TGTGCCAGCAGCTCCCGTAGACAGGGCAGCACAGATACGCAGTATTTT. This translates into CASSSRRQGSTDTQYF.

V usage is TRBV29-1 and J usage is TRBJ2-7, with D perhaps matching TRBD1 or TRBD2 (6 bases each). Deletions cut 3 bases from V and 3 bases from J, with 21 bases between. This CDR3 comprises 16 residues. From germline, CDR1 is SQVTM and CDR2 ANQGSEA. CDR3 sequence (DNA): TGCAGCGTTGAGGAGGGGGAAATCCCCTACGACTACGAGCAGTACTTC. Amino acids: CSVEEGEIPYDYEQYF.

This clonotype has just a few counts. The rearrangement uses TRBV20-1 and TRBJ1-2, with D possibly TRBD1 on 6 matching bases. V lost 2 bases and J lost 8, with 21 bases in between. Germline CDR1 is DFQATT and CDR2 is SNEGSKA (reference sequence). The length of the CDR3 is 15 residues. The DNA for the CDR3 is TGCAGTGCTAGACCCCCCGTCGGGGGCGGTGACGGCTACACCTTC. It codes for CSARPPVGGGDGYTF.

This clonotype was seen at least ten times. This chain connects TRBV20-1 to TRBJ2-7, with 8 bases lining up with TRBD2. CDR3 length equals 13 residues. Per germline, CDR1 DFQATT and CDR2 SNEGSKA (reference sequence). The V gene end was trimmed by 8 bases and the J gene end by 3 bases; junction bases not matched to a gene: 9. CDR3 loop: CSTYGGANYEQYF. CDR3 in DNA: TGCAGTACCTACGGGGGGGCGAACTACGAGCAGTACTTC.

The chain combines TRBV28 with TRBJ2-7, with D perhaps matching TRBD1 (7 bases). The V end lost 7 bases, the J end lost 5 bases, and 15 bases lay between the germline ends. From germline, CDR1 is MDHEN and CDR2 SYDVKM. This CDR3 has 13 residues. The CDR3 protein is CASTLRGDHEQYF. In DNA, the CDR3 is TGTGCCAGCACTCTCAGGGGGGACCACGAGCAGTACTTC.

The table lists this clonotype with many counts. The chain links TRBV20-1 to TRBJ1-3; no definite D call. The germline V gene has CDR1 DFQATT and CDR2 SNEGSKA (reference sequence). The CDR3 is made up of 13 amino acids. Trimming removed 3 bases from V and 1 base from J, with 7 bases in between. The DNA of the CDR3 is TGCAGTGCTAGTGGCCCGTCTGGAAACACCATATATTTT. This codes for CSASGPSGNTIYF.

J is TRBJ2-2 and V is TRBV12-3 or TRBV12-4; D may be TRBD2 (6 bases). The CDR3 covers 12 residues. V lost 10 bases and J 1 base, leaving 7 bases between the germline ends. CDR3 nucleotides: TGTGCCACCGGGGGGAACACCGGGGAGCTGTTTTTT. Residues: CATGGNTGELFF.

This clonotype showed up many times. This chain links TRBV5-1 with TRBJ1-1, with D unresolved. CDR1 and CDR2 (germline): SGHRS, YFSETQ. Trimming left V 2 bases short and J 8 bases short, with 4 bases between. The CDR3 contains 10 residues. CDR3 nucleotide sequence: TGCGCCAGCAGCTTCCGGGAAGCTTTCTTT. Protein product: CASSFREAFF.

In this sample, this clonotype turned up many times. V usage is TRBV7-2 and J usage is TRBJ1-1; no reliable D call. CDR1 is SGHTA and CDR2 is FQGNSA in the germline V gene. Trimming cost V 0 bases and J 1 base, with 6 bases left between them. This CDR3 comprises 14 residues. The CDR3 protein is CASSLARRNTEAFF. The DNA for the CDR3 is TGTGCCAGCAGCTTAGCTAGGAGGAACACTGAAGCTTTCTTT.

This clonotype has a handful of counts. V is TRBV9 and J is TRBJ1-2, with D hard to call. The germline gives CDR1 SGDLS, CDR2 YYNGEE. The ends were cut back, 0 bases at V and 2 bases at J, with 14 bases in the middle. CDR3 size: 16 residues. CDR3: CASSVARDNSNYGYTF. CDR3 in DNA: TGTGCCAGCAGCGTAGCGAGAGACAACAGCAACTATGGCTACACCTTC.

This clonotype occurred a few times. The chain carries TRBV24-1 and TRBJ2-3; either TRBD1 or TRBD2 may supply D (6 bases each). The CDR3 runs to 18 residues. V dropped 3 bases and J dropped 2 bases, with 20 bases sitting between them. CDR1 is KGHDR, CDR2 SFDVKD, per germline. In nucleotides, the CDR3 is TGTGCCACCAGTGATCCCGGGGGCCAGGGATGGGCCACAGATACGCAGTATTTT. Translating it yields CATSDPGGQGWATDTQYF.

In this sample, this clonotype turned up once. This rearrangement joins TRBV20-1 to TRBJ2-7; possible D gene TRBD2, 5 bases. Trimming cost V 6 bases and J 4 bases, with 19 bases left between them. The CDR3 consists of 14 residues. Per germline, CDR1 DFQATT and CDR2 SNEGSKA (reference sequence). The CDR3 DNA is TGCAGTGCCCCCCCGATAGCGAGACCTTACGAGCAGTACTTC. Translated: CSAPPIARPYEQYF.

This clonotype was seen a handful of times. The chain combines TRBV7-2 with TRBJ2-7; the D is unclear. This CDR3 contains 14 residues. The germline CDR1 and CDR2 sequences are SGHTA and FQGNSA. V lost 5 bases to trimming and J lost 1 base, with 12 bases between them. The DNA of the CDR3 is TGTGCCAGCAGCCGTGGACGGGCTTCCTACGAGCAGTACGTC. Amino acids: CASSRGRASYEQYV.

This clonotype appeared many times. The V and J genes are TRBV20-1 and TRBJ2-2, with D uncertain. The CDR3 spans 13 residues. CDR1 and CDR2 (germline): DFQATT, SNEGSKA (reference sequence). V lost 3 bases, J lost 6 bases, and 11 bases lay in between. CDR3: CSASLRASGELFF. The CDR3 bases are TGCAGTGCTAGTCTAAGGGCGTCCGGGGAGCTGTTTTTT.

On this clonotype itself: Just one base apart from a much larger clone, this may be a read error. The chain recombines TRBV5-6 with TRBJ2-7, with 7 bases lining up with TRBD1. V trimming: 2 bases; J trimming: 5 bases; junction bases outside the gene matches: 7. The length of the CDR3 is 14 residues. Germline CDR1 is SGHDT and CDR2 is YYEEEE. CDR3 residues: CASSFGQVADEQYF. The CDR3 bases are TGTGCCAGCAGCTTCGGACAGGTAGCTGACGAGCAGTACTTC.

This clonotype has more than one count but fewer than ten. V usage is TRBV20-1 and J usage is TRBJ2-3; the match to TRBD2 covers 9 bases. Losses at the gene ends were 7 bases for V and 0 bases for J; bases not matched to a gene: 5. Per germline, CDR1 DFQATT and CDR2 SNEGSKA (reference sequence). The CDR3 length is 14 residues. The CDR3 region is CSGGLAGSTDTQYF. The CDR3 coding sequence is TGCAGTGGTGGCCTAGCGGGAAGCACAGATACGCAGTATTTT.

This clonotype was seen at least ten times. The V call is TRBV6-5, the J call TRBJ2-7; TRBD2 matches 8 bases. The CDR3 is 14 residues long. Germline trimming cut 4 bases from V and 2 bases from J; bases unmatched to any gene: 4. Germline V gene lookup returns CDR1 MNHEY and CDR2 SVGAGI. The CDR3 bases are TGTGCCAGCAGTTCCCGGGAGGGGGCCTACGAGCAGTACGTC. Its translation is CASSSREGAYEQYV.

There are many counts of this clonotype. V and J are TRBV7-2 and TRBJ1-2; D not resolved. This CDR3 contains 14 residues. Trimming removed 5 bases at V and 4 bases at J, with 14 bases between. Germline assignment: CDR1 SGHTA and CDR2 FQGNSA. In DNA form, the CDR3 reads TGTGCCAGCAGCCCCATGAGGCAGAGCTATGGCTACACCTTC. Its translation is CASSPMRQSYGYTF.

This clonotype showed up many times. V is TRBV29-1 and J is TRBJ2-1; no definite D call. The germline V gene has CDR1 SQVTM and CDR2 ANQGSEA. The V and J ends lost 5 bases and 7 bases respectively, with 9 bases between them. The CDR3 covers 11 residues. The CDR3 region has the DNA TGCAGCGTTTACCAAGGAAATGAGCAGTTCTTC. This encodes CSVYQGNEQFF.

This clonotype was seen only a few times. The V gene is TRBV20-1, the J gene TRBJ2-4, with 11 positions matching TRBD2. The germline CDR1 and CDR2 sequences are DFQATT and SNEGSKA (reference sequence). CDR3 length equals 15 residues. V trimming: 3 bases; J trimming: 4 bases; junction bases outside the gene matches: 5. Here the CDR3 reads CSASGASGGKNIQYF. CDR3 DNA sequence: TGCAGTGCTAGTGGGGCTAGCGGGGGGAAAAACATTCAGTACTTC.

This clonotype appeared many times. The rearrangement uses TRBV27 and TRBJ2-7; D is possibly TRBD2 (7 bases). Between the trimmed V and J ends, which lost 3 bases and 6 bases, there was a span of 21 bases. This CDR3 region has 16 residues. Germline loops: CDR1 MNHEY, CDR2 SMNVEV (reference sequence). The CDR3 spells CASSFKGGGPDSEQYF. The CDR3 DNA sequence: TGTGCCAGCAGTTTTAAAGGGGGGGGGCCGGACAGCGAGCAGTACTTC.